This TCR beta chain is drawn from a study of T-cell reconstitution after alpha-beta-depleted transplantation in children. Germline trimming cut 7 bases from V and 2 bases from J; bases unmatched to any gene: 4. The CDR3 consists of 14 residues. The germline CDR1 and CDR2 sequences are SGHRS and YFSETQ. This clonotype has a handful of counts. Preparation of the TCRbeta library involved a method that used unique molecular identifiers. Each CDR3 protein is one row after TCRdb ran MiXCR on the PCR reads. This sample yields a few hundred thousand distinct CDR3 sequences, of which around 27% are seen a single time; around a third belongs to the top ten.

The TCR was taken from a boy in the first two years of life with Wiskott-Aldrich syndrome, due to receive a stem cell transplant. The chain couples TRBV5-1 to TRBJ2-3; TRBD2 agrees at 10 bases. The sequences come from PBMCs, collected before TCRalphabeta/CD19-depleted stem cell transplant. Here the CDR3 reads CASRTSGLTDTQYF. CDR3 DNA: TGCGCCAGCCGGACTAGCGGACTCACAGATACGCAGTATTTT.